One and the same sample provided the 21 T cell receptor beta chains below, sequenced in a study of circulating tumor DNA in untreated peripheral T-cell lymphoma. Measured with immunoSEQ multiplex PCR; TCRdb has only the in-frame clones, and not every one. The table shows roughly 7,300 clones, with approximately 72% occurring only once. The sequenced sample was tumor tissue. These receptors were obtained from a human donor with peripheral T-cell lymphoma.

CDR3 loop: CASSLYPDPHYGYTF. As DNA, the CDR3 is TGTGCCAGCAGTTTATACCCGGACCCCCACTATGGCTACACCTTC. This chain links TRBV28 with TRBJ1-2; no firm D call. Trimming left V 1 base short and J 3 bases short, with 12 bases between. Germline V gene lookup returns CDR1 MDHEN and CDR2 SYDVKM. The CDR3 is made up of 15 amino acids.

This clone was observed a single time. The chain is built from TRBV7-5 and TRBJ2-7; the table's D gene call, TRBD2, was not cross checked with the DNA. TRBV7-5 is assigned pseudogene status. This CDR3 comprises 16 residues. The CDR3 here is CASSSSGRRSSYEQYF. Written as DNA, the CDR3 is TGTGCCAGCAGCTCTAGCGGCAGGAGGAGCTCCTACGAGCAGTACTTC.

CDR3 sequence reads: CASRIRENQPQHF. The CDR3 nucleotides read TGTGCCAGCAGAATCCGGGAGAATCAGCCCCAGCATTTT. The chain has TRBV9 and TRBJ1-5; D gene ambiguous. The CDR3 contains 13 residues. The V and J ends lost 5 bases and 4 bases respectively, with 10 bases between them. The germline V gene encodes CDR1 SGDLS and CDR2 YYNGEE. The full variable domain, in which reference TRBV9 and TRBJ1-5 provide the parts outside the CDR3, is DSGVTQTPKHLITATGQRVTLRCSPRSGDLSVYWYQQSLDQGLQFLIQYYNGEERAKGNILERFSAQQFPDLHSELNLSSLELGDSALYFCASRIRENQPQHFGDGTRLSIL.

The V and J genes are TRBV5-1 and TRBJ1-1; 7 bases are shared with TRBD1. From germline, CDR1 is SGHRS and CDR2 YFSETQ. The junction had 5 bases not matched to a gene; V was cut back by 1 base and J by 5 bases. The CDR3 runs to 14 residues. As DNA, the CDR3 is TGCGCCAGCAGCTTGACAGGGGTCAGGACTGAAGCTTTCTTT. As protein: CASSLTGVRTEAFF.

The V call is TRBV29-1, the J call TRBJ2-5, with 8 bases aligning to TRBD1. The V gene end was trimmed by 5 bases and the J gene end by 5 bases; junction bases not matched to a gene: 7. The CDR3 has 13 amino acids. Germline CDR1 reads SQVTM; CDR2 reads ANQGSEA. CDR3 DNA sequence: TGCAGCGTTAACCCAGGGGGCGAGGAGACCCAGTACTTC. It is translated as CSVNPGGEETQYF.

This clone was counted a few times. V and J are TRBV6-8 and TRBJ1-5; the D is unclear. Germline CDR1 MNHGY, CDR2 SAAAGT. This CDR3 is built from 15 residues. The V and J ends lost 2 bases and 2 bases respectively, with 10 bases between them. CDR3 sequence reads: CASSYGDPGNQPQHF. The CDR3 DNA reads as TGTGCCAGCAGTTACGGGGATCCTGGCAATCAGCCCCAGCATTTT.

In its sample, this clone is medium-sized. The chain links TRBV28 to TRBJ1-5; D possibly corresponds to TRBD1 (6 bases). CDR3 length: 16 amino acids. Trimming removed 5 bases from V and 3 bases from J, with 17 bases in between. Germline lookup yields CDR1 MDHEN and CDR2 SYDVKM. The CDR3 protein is CASSTTLGGFNQPQHF. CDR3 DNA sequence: TGTGCCAGCAGTACCACCCTAGGGGGTTTCAATCAGCCCCAGCATTTT.

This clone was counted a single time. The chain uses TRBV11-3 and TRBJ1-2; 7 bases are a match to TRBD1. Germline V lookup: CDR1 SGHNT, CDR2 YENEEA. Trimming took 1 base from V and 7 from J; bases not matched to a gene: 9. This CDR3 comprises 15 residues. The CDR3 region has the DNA TGTGCCAGCAGCTTAGGAGGACAGGTTCGGCGTGGCTACACCTTC. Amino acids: CASSLGGQVRRGYTF. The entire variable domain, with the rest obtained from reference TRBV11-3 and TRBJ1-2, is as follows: EAGVVQSPRYKIIEKKQPVAFWCNPISGHNTLYWYLQNLGQGPELLIRYENEEAVDDSQLPKDRFSAERLKGVDSTLKIQPAELGDSAVYLCASSLGGQVRRGYTFGSGTRLTVV.

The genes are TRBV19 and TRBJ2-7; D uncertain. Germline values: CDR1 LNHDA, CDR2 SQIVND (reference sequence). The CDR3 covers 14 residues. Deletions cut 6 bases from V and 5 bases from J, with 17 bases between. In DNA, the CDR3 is TGTGCCAGTAGCTCCCTGCGGTGGGCGGACGAGCAGTACTTC. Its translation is CASSSLRWADEQYF.

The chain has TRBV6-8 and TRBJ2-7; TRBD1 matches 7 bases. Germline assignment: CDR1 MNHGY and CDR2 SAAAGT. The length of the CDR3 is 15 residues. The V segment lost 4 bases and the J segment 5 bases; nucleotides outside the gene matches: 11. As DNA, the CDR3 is TGTGCCAGCAGTTTAACGGTTCCGGGACAGAACGAGCAGTACTTC. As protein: CASSLTVPGQNEQYF.

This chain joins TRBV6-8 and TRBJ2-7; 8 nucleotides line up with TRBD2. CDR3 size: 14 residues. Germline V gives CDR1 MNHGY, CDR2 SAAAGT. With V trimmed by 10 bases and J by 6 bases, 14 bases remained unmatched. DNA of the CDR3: TGTGCCACTAAACCGGGACTAGAGGGCGGCGAGCAGTACTTC. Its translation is CATKPGLEGGEQYF.

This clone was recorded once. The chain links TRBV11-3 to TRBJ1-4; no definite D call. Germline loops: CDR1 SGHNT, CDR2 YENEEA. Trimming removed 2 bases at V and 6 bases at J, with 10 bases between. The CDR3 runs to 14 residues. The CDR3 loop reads CASSLTNRDEKLFF. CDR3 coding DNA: TGTGCCAGCAGCTTAACAAATCGGGATGAAAAACTGTTTTTT.

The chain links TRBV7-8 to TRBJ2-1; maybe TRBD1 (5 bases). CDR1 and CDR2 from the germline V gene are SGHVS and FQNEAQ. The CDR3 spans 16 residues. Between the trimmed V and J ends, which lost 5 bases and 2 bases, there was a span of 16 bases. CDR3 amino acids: CASSPLGRKPYNEQFF. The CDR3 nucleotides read TGTGCCAGCAGCCCCCTGGGGCGGAAACCCTACAATGAGCAGTTCTTC.

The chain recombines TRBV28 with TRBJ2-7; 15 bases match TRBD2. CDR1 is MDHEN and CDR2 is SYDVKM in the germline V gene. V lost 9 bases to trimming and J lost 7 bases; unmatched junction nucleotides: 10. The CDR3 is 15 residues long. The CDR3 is CASKPGLAGGGEQYF. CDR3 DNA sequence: TGTGCCAGTAAGCCGGGACTAGCGGGAGGAGGTGAGCAGTACTTC.

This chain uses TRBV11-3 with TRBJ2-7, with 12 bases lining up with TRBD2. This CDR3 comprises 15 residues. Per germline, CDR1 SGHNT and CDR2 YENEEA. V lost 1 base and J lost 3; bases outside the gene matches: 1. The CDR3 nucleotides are TGTGCCAGCAGCTTAGGACTAGCGGGAGTCTACGAGCAGTACTTC. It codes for CASSLGLAGVYEQYF.

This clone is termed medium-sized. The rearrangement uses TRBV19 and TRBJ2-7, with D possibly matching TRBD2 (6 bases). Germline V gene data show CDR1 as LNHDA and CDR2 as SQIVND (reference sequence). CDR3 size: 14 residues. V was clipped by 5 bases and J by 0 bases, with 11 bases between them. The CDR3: CASSPSGVSYEQYF. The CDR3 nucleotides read TGTGCCAGTAGTCCTTCGGGGGTCTCCTACGAGCAGTACTTC.

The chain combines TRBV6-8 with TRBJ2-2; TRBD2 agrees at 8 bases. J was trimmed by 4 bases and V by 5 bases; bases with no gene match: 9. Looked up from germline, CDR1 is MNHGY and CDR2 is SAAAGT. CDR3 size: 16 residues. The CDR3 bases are TGTGCCAGCAGTGTGGACGGGAGGGCCGGCACCGGGGAGCTGTTTTTT. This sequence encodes CASSVDGRAGTGELFF.

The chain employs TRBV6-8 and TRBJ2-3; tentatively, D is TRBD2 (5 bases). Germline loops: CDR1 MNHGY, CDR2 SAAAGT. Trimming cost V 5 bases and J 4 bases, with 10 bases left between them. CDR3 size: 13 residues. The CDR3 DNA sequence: TGTGCCAGCAGTGACGGGATGGCAGATACGCAGTATTTT. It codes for CASSDGMADTQYF.

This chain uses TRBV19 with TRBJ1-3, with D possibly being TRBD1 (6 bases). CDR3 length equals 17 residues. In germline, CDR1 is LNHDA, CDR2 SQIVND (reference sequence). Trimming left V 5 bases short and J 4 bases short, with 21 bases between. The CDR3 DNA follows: TGTGCCAGTAGTGCCCTTAACAGGGTGATGACGGGAAACACCATATATTTT. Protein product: CASSALNRVMTGNTIYF.

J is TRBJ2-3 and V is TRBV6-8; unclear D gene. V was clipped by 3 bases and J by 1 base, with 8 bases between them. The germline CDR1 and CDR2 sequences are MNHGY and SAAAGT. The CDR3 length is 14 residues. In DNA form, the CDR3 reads TGTGCCAGCAGTTATGGCGGACGCACAGATACGCAGTATTTT. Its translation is CASSYGGRTDTQYF.

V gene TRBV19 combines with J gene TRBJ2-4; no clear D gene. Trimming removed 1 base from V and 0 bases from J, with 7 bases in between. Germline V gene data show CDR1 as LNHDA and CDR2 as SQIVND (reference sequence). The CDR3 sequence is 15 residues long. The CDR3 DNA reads TGTGCCAGTAGTATAGCGAAGTTAGCCAAAAACATTCAGTACTTC. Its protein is CASSIAKLAKNIQYF.